This T cell receptor (beta chain) was retrieved from a study of shared clonotypes between healthy human individuals. CD45RO-negative CD8 cells positively selected for CCR7 made up the naive population, which excluded terminally differentiated effector memory CD45RA+ cells. Method: immunoSEQ multiplex PCR; TCRdb's copy keeps in-frame clones and lacks some. The sample includes millions of clones, just under 95% seen only once; the top ten take approximately 1.2%. Trimming cost V 8 bases and J 4 bases, with 19 bases left between them. From germline, CDR1 is SGHKS and CDR2 YYEKEE (reference sequence). The CDR3 loop spans 15 amino acids.

The sequenced material came from naive CD8+ T cells sorted from blood. The receptor comes from a man younger than 35 in good health. The rearrangement links TRBV5-5 to TRBJ1-5, with D maybe TRBD1 (6 bases). This CDR3 reads CASSFGWTDNQPQHF. The CDR3 coding sequence is TGTGCCAGTTCCTTCGGTTGGACAGATAATCAGCCCCAGCATTTT.